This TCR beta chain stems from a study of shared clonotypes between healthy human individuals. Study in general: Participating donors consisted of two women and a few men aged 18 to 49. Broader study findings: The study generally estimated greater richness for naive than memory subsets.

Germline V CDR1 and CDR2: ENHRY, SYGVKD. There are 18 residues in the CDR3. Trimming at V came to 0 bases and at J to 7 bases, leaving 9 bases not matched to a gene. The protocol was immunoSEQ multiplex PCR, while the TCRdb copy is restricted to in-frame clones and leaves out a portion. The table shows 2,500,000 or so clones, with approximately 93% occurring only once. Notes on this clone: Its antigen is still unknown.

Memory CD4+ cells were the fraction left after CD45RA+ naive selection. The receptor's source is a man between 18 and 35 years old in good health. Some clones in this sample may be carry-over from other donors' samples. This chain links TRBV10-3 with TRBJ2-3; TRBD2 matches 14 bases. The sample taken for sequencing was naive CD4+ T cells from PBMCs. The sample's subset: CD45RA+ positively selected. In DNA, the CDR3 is TGTGCCATCAGTGAGTCCCCGGGACTAGCGGGAGAACGGAATACGCAGTATTTT. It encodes CAISESPGLAGERNTQYF.